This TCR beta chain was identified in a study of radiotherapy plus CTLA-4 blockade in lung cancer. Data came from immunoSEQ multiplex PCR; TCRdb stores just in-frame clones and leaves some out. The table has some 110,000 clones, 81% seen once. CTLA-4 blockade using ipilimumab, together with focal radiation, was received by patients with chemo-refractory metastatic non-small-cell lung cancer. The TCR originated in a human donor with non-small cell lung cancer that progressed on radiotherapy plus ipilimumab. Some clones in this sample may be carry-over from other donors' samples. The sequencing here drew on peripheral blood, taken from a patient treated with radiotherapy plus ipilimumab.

This CDR3 is CASSDTAANTGELFF. In DNA form, the CDR3 reads TGTGCCAGCAGTGACACAGCCGCGAACACCGGGGAGCTGTTTTTT. This sequence joins TRBV13 and TRBJ2-2; no firm D call. Germline CDR1 and CDR2: PRHDT and FYEKMQ (reference sequence). V was shortened by 6 bases and J by 0 bases, with 11 bases between the two germline ends. This CDR3 spans 15 amino acids.